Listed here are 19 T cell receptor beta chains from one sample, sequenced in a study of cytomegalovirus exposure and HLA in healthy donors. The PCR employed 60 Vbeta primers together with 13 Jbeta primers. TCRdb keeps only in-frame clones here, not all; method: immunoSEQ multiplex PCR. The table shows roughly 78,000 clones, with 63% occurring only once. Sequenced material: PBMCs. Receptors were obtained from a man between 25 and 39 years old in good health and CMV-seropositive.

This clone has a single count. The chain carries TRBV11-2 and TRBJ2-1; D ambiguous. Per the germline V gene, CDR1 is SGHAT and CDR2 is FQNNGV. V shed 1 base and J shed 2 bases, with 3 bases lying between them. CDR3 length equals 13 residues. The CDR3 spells CASSLGPYNEQFF. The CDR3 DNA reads TGTGCCAGCAGCTTAGGGCCCTACAATGAGCAGTTCTTC. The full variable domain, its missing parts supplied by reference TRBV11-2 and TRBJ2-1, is EAGVAQSPRYKIIEKRQSVAFWCNPISGHATLYWYQQILGQGPKLLIQFQNNGVVDDSQLPKDRFSAERLKGVDSTLKIQPAKLEDSAVYLCASSLGPYNEQFFGPGTRLTVL.

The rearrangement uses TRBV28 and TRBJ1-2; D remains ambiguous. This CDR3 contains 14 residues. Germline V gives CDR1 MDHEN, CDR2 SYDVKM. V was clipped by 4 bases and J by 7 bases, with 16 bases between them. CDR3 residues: CASSWVREALGYTF. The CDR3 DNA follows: TGTGCCAGCAGTTGGGTCCGGGAGGCCCTTGGCTACACCTTC.

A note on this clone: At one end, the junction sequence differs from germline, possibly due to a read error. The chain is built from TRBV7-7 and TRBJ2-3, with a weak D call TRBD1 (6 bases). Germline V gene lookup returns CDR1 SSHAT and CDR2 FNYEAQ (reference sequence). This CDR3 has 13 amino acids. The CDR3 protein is CASSLQDSNTQYF. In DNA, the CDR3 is TGTGCTAGCAGCTTACAGGACAGCAATACGCAGTATTTT.

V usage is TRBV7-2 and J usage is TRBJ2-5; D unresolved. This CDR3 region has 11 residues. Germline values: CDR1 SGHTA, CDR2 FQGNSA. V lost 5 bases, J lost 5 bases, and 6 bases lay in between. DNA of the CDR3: TGTGCCAGCAGCCCTATTGAGACCCAGTACTTC. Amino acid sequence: CASSPIETQYF.

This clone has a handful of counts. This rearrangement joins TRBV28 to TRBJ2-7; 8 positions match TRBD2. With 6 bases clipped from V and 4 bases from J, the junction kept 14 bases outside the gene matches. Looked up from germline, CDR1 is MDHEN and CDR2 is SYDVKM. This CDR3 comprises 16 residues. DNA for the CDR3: TGTGCCAGCAGCCTGACTGGGAGCGGGAGATCATACGAGCAGTACTTC. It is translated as CASSLTGSGRSYEQYF.

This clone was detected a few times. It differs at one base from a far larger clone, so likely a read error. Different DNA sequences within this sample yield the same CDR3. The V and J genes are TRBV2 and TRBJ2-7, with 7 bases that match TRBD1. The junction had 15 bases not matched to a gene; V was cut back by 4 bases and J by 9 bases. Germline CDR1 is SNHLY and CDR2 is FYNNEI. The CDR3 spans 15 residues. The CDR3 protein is CASSVRDREHGGQYF. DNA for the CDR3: TGTGCCAGCAGTGTAAGAGACAGGGAACATGGAGGGCAGTACTTC.

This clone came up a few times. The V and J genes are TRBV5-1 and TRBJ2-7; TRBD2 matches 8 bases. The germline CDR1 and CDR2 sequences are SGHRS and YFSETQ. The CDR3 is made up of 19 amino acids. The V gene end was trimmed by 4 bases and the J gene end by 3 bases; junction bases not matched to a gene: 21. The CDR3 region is CASSPARGYRLANDYEQYF. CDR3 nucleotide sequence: TGCGCCAGCAGCCCCGCCCGGGGATATAGACTAGCGAACGACTACGAGCAGTACTTC.

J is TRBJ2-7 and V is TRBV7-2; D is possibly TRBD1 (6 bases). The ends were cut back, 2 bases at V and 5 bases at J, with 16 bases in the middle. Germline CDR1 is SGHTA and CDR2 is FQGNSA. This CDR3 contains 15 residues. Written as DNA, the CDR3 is TGTGCCAGCAGCTTAAAGGATACAGGGCGGAACGAGCAGTACTTC. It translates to CASSLKDTGRNEQYF.

The CDR3 spells CASTPREGDTIYF. The CDR3 region has the DNA TGTGCCAGTACCCCCAGAGAGGGGGACACCATATATTTT. The chain joins TRBV19 to TRBJ1-3, with D possibly being TRBD1 (6 bases). Germline-derived CDR1 and CDR2 are LNHDA and SQIVND (reference sequence). This CDR3 spans 13 amino acids. V lost 7 bases, J lost 8 bases, and 15 bases lay in between.

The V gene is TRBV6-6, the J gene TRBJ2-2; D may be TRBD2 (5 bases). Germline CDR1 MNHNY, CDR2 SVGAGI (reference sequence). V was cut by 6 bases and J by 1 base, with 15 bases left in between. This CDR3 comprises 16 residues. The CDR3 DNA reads TGTGCCAGCAGAACCTCTAGCCGACTGAACACCGGGGAGCTGTTTTTT. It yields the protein CASRTSSRLNTGELFF.

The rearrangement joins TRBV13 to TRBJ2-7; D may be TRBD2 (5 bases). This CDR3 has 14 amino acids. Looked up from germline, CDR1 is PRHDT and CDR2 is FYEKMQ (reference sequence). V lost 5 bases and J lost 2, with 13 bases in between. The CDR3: CASSPSGSTYEQYF. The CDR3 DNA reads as TGTGCCAGCAGCCCCTCGGGGAGTACCTACGAGCAGTACTTC. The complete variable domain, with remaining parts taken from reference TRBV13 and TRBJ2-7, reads AAGVIQSPRHLIKEKRETATLKCYPIPRHDTVYWYQQGPGQDPQFLISFYEKMQSDKGSIPDRFSAQQFSDYHSELNMSSLELGDSALYFCASSPSGSTYEQYFGPGTRLTVT.

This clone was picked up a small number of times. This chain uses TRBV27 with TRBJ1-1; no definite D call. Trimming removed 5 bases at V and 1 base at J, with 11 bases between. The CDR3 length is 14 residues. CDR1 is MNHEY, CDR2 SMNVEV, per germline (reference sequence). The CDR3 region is CASSAGEANTEAFF. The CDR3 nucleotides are TGTGCCAGCAGTGCTGGGGAGGCGAACACTGAAGCTTTCTTT.

CDR3 sequence reads: CASSLGTGLRADTQYF. The CDR3 DNA follows: TGTGCCAGCAGCTTAGGTACGGGATTGCGGGCAGATACGCAGTATTTT. This rearrangement joins TRBV11-3 to TRBJ2-3; D is perhaps TRBD2 (5 bases). The germline gives CDR1 SGHNT, CDR2 YENEEA. The CDR3 runs 16 residues. The ends were cut back, 1 base at V and 4 bases at J, with 15 bases in the middle. The whole variable domain, remainder taken from reference TRBV11-3 and TRBJ2-3, is EAGVVQSPRYKIIEKKQPVAFWCNPISGHNTLYWYLQNLGQGPELLIRYENEEAVDDSQLPKDRFSAERLKGVDSTLKIQPAELGDSAVYLCASSLGTGLRADTQYFGPGTRLTVL.

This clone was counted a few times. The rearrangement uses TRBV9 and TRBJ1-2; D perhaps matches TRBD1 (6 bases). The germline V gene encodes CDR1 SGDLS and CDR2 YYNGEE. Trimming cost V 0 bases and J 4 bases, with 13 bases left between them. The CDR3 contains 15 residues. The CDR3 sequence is CASSVGTGFTYGYTF. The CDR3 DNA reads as TGTGCCAGCAGCGTAGGCACAGGGTTTACCTATGGCTACACCTTC.

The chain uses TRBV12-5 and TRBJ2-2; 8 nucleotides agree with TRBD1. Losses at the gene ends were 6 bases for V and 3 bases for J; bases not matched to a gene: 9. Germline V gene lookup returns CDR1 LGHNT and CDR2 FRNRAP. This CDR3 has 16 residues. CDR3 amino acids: CASGSGTGFYTGELFF. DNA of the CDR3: TGTGCTAGTGGATCCGGGACAGGCTTTTACACCGGGGAGCTGTTTTTT.

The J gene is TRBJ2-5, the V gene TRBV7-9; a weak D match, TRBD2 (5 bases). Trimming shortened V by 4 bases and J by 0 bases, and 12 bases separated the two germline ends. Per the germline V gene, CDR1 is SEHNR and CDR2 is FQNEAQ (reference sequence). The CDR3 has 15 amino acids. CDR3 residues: CASSSKLGYQETQYF. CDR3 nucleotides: TGTGCCAGCAGCTCGAAACTAGGGTACCAAGAGACCCAGTACTTC.

The CDR3: CASTGTGNPNEKLFF. The DNA of the CDR3 is TGTGCCAGCACCGGGACAGGGAACCCTAATGAAAAACTGTTTTTT. The chain has TRBV2 and TRBJ1-4; 9 bases agree with TRBD1. CDR1 SNHLY and CDR2 FYNNEI come from the germline V gene. The CDR3 is 15 residues long. V was pared by 7 bases and J by 3 bases, with 6 bases of the junction left unmatched.

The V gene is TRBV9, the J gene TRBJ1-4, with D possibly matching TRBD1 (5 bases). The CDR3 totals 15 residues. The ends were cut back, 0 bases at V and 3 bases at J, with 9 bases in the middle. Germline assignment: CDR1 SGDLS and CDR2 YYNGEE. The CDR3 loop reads CASSVGAGSNEKLFF. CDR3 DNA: TGTGCCAGCAGCGTAGGGGCAGGGTCTAATGAAAAACTGTTTTTT.

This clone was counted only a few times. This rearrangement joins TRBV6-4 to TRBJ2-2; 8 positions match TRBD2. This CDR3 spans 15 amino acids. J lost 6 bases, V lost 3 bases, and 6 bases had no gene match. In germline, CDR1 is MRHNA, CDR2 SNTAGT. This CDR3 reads CASSEDGGAPGELFF. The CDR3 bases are TGTGCCAGCAGTGAAGACGGGGGGGCCCCCGGGGAGCTGTTTTTT.